Following are 25 T cell receptor beta chains from one sample sequenced in a study of T cells in Graves' hyperthyroidism and ophthalmopathy. RNA transcripts yielded amplified TCR beta CDR3 regions. First-round RT-PCR targeting the TCR CDR3 was performed with the HTBI primer set. From the multiplex PCR reads, TCRdb called clonotypes with MiXCR, one entry per CDR3 protein. Of about 510,000 distinct CDR3 sequences in the sample, approximately 49% were seen once. Sequencing used peripheral blood or thyroid tissue (not recorded which). These receptors were obtained from an adult woman with Graves' disease, either hyperthyroidism or ophthalmopathy (not recorded which).

This clonotype was recorded a few times. The CDR3 nucleotides read TGCAGTGCTAGAGATGGGACTAGCGCACAAGAGACCCAGTACTTC. The encoded protein is CSARDGTSAQETQYF. The V gene is TRBV20-1, the J gene TRBJ2-5; 10 positions agree with TRBD2. Germline CDR1 DFQATT, CDR2 SNEGSKA (reference sequence). This CDR3 contains 15 residues. V gave up 0 bases and J gave up 2 bases; unmatched junction bases: 3.

This clonotype was seen repeatedly, ten times or more. V and J are TRBV5-1 and TRBJ1-1; unclear D gene. Germline lookup yields CDR1 SGHRS and CDR2 YFSETQ. CDR3 length: 14 amino acids. V was clipped by 4 bases and J by 1 base, with 11 bases between them. The CDR3 region has the DNA TGCGCCAGCAGCCAATTCACACAGAACACTGAAGCTTTCTTT. It yields the protein CASSQFTQNTEAFF.

This clonotype was observed once. J is TRBJ1-4 and V is TRBV7-9, with 8 bases that match TRBD1. Germline V gives CDR1 SEHNR, CDR2 FQNEAQ (reference sequence). The CDR3 extends over 13 amino acids. With 5 bases clipped from V and 13 bases from J, the junction kept 9 bases outside the gene matches. The CDR3 is CASSHRDRKGLFF. The CDR3 nucleotides read TGTGCCAGCAGCCACCGGGACAGGAAAGGACTGTTTTTT. Full variable domain (missing parts from reference TRBV7-9 and TRBJ1-4): DTGVSQNPRHKITKRGQNVTFRCDPISEHNRLYWYRQTLGQGPEFLTYFQNEAQLEKSRLLSDRFSAERPKGSFSTLEIQRTEQGDSAMYLCASSHRDRKGLFFGSGTQLSVL.

This chain uses TRBV9 with TRBJ2-7; either TRBD1 or TRBD2 may supply D (5 bases each). The CDR3 is 14 amino acids. Per the germline V gene, CDR1 is SGDLS and CDR2 is YYNGEE. V lost 4 bases and J lost 3, with 14 bases in between. The CDR3 here is CASSSTGTNYEQYF. In DNA form, the CDR3 reads TGTGCCAGCAGCTCCACCGGGACCAACTACGAGCAGTACTTC.

The chain recombines TRBV20-1 with TRBJ2-3; 8 bases match TRBD2. CDR3 size: 15 residues. The J segment lost 2 bases and the V segment lost 6 bases, leaving 10 bases of the junction unmatched. The germline CDR1 and CDR2 sequences are DFQATT and SNEGSKA (reference sequence). The CDR3 region has the DNA TGCAGTGCATTATCGGGGCGGGAGGACACAGATACGCAGTATTTT. This sequence encodes CSALSGREDTDTQYF.

The chain carries TRBV15 and TRBJ1-4, with D possibly being TRBD1 (5 bases). The V and J ends lost 0 bases and 5 bases respectively, with 10 bases between them. The CDR3 spans 15 residues. Germline V gene lookup returns CDR1 LNHNV and CDR2 YYDKDF (reference sequence). The CDR3 here is CATSRDRAVNEKLFF. CDR3 in DNA: TGTGCCACCAGCAGAGACAGGGCAGTCAATGAAAAACTGTTTTTT.

At least ten counts were recorded for this clonotype. The V and J genes are TRBV5-1 and TRBJ2-2; no clear D gene. CDR1 and CDR2 (germline): SGHRS, YFSETQ. The CDR3 runs to 15 residues. Trimming stripped 3 bases from V and 0 bases from J, with 9 bases between. CDR3 sequence reads: CASSSPPPNTGELFF. In DNA form, the CDR3 reads TGCGCCAGCAGCTCCCCCCCACCGAACACCGGGGAGCTGTTTTTT.

This clonotype has just a few counts. The V gene is TRBV11-2, the J gene TRBJ1-2; tentatively, D is TRBD1 (5 bases). CDR3 length equals 13 residues. V gave up 0 bases and J gave up 5 bases, with 7 bases separating them. CDR1 and CDR2 (germline): SGHAT, FQNNGV. The CDR3 protein is CASSLEGLYGYTF. For the CDR3, the DNA is TGTGCCAGCAGCTTAGAGGGGCTTTATGGCTACACCTTC.

The table lists this clonotype with many counts. The rearrangement joins TRBV4-1 to TRBJ2-5; TRBD1 agrees at 8 bases. The CDR3 is made up of 15 amino acids. Germline trimming cut 4 bases from V and 4 bases from J; bases unmatched to any gene: 8. Per germline, CDR1 MGHRA and CDR2 YSYEKL. In DNA form, the CDR3 reads TGCGCCAGCAGCCCCCGAGGAGACAGGGGAGAGACCCAGTACTTC. It encodes CASSPRGDRGETQYF.

The table lists this clonotype with a count of one. The J gene is TRBJ2-2, the V gene TRBV5-4, with 10 positions matching TRBD2. CDR3 size: 15 residues. The ends lost 0 bases at V and 8 bases at J; junction bases unmatched: 4. Germline lookup yields CDR1 SGHNT and CDR2 YYREEE (reference sequence). CDR3 sequence: CASSLDLAGDGELFF. DNA for the CDR3: TGTGCCAGCAGCTTGGACCTAGCGGGAGATGGGGAGCTGTTTTTT. Using reference TRBV5-4 and TRBJ2-2 for the parts outside the CDR3, the full variable domain is ETGVTQSPTHLIKTRGQQVTLRCSSQSGHNTVSWYQQALGQGPQFIFQYYREEENGRGNFPPRFSGLQFPNYSSELNVNALELDDSALYLCASSLDLAGDGELFFGEGSRLTVL.

The rearrangement uses TRBV6-1 and TRBJ2-3; D is unresolved. CDR3 size: 13 residues. Trimming pared 5 bases from V and 6 bases from J, leaving 12 bases between. Germline CDR1 is MNHNS and CDR2 is SASEGT. This CDR3 reads CASSRPPVDTQYF. The CDR3 DNA is TGTGCCAGCAGTCGACCCCCGGTGGATACGCAGTATTTT.

Comment on this clonotype: This sequence may be a read error, since a much larger clone differs from it by one base. The chain uses TRBV7-9 and TRBJ1-4; D is possibly TRBD1 (5 bases). CDR1 and CDR2 (germline): SEHNR, FQNEAQ (reference sequence). The CDR3 contains 15 residues. V lost 9 bases and J lost 3, with 17 bases in between. Written as DNA, the CDR3 is TGTGCCAGTATGATCCCCGGGGGAGCTAATGAAAAACTGTTTTTT. Amino acids: CASMIPGGANEKLFF.

There are many counts of this clonotype. For the CDR3, the DNA is TGTGCCAGCAGCTTAGGGGACAGGGCATTTGGCGGCTACACCTTC. It is translated as CASSLGDRAFGGYTF. The J gene is TRBJ1-2, the V gene TRBV5-6; the match to TRBD1 covers 9 bases. Per the germline V gene, CDR1 is SGHDT and CDR2 is YYEEEE. V shed 2 bases, J shed 8 bases, and the junction held 10 bases outside the gene matches. CDR3 length equals 15 residues.

The V gene is TRBV29-1, the J gene TRBJ2-5, with 7 nucleotides matching TRBD1. The ends lost 4 bases at V and 3 bases at J; junction bases unmatched: 5. CDR1 and CDR2 from the germline V gene are SQVTM and ANQGSEA. The CDR3 spans 13 residues. CDR3 in DNA: TGCAGCGTTGTATCCACAGGGGAAGAGACCCAGTACTTC. Encoded protein: CSVVSTGEETQYF.

The CDR3 bases are TGCGCCAGCACGGGGGGAGGGGGGGCTTTCTTT. As protein: CASTGGGGAFF. The chain joins TRBV10-2 to TRBJ1-1; a weak D match, TRBD1 (6 bases). The V and J ends lost 7 bases and 11 bases respectively, with 14 bases between them. Germline V gene sequence: CDR1 WSHSY, CDR2 SAAADI. CDR3 length: 11 residues.

Ten or more counts support this clonotype. The chain uses TRBV25-1 and TRBJ2-2; possibly TRBD1 or TRBD2 for D (5 bases each). V was shortened by 0 bases and J by 4 bases, with 9 bases between the two germline ends. The germline V gene encodes CDR1 MGHDK and CDR2 SYGVNS. CDR3 length: 15 amino acids. The CDR3 here is CASSEYGGSTGELFF. CDR3 coding DNA: TGTGCCAGCAGTGAATATGGGGGAAGCACCGGGGAGCTGTTTTTT.

This clonotype has at least ten counts. This sequence joins TRBV20-1 and TRBJ1-5, with unresolved D. Germline assignment: CDR1 DFQATT and CDR2 SNEGSKA (reference sequence). Trimming pared 3 bases from V and 0 bases from J, leaving 6 bases between. The CDR3 covers 13 residues. Here the CDR3 DNA reads TGCAGTGCTAGGGGGAATAGCAATCAGCCCCAGCATTTT. This gives the protein CSARGNSNQPQHF.

V is TRBV13 and J is TRBJ2-5, with TRBD1 matching 8 bases. Germline V lookup: CDR1 PRHDT, CDR2 FYEKMQ (reference sequence). This CDR3 has 15 amino acids. The V gene end was trimmed by 3 bases and the J gene end by 1 base; junction bases not matched to a gene: 4. The CDR3 region is CASSFSTGVQETQYF. The CDR3 nucleotides read TGTGCCAGCAGCTTCTCGACAGGGGTCCAAGAGACCCAGTACTTC.

In the case of this clonotype: A much larger clone differs from this one at a single base, so this may be a read error. This chain links TRBV28 with TRBJ1-1; D gene unclear. Germline V CDR1 and CDR2: MDHEN, SYDVKM. The CDR3 runs 14 residues. As DNA, the CDR3 is TGTGCCGGCAGTTCCCACCCTCTGAACACTGAAGCTTTCTTT. This translates into CAGSSHPLNTEAFF.

In its sample, this clonotype was seen many times. The J gene is TRBJ2-7, the V gene TRBV11-2; 9 bases fit TRBD2. The germline gives CDR1 SGHAT, CDR2 FQNNGV. The CDR3 totals 15 residues. The junction had 5 bases not matched to a gene; V was cut back by 3 bases and J by 2 bases. Here the CDR3 reads CASSFGLANTYEQYF. CDR3 DNA sequence: TGTGCCAGCAGCTTTGGACTAGCGAACACCTACGAGCAGTACTTC.

This clonotype has just a few counts. V and J are TRBV10-3 and TRBJ1-1; 10 nucleotides agree with TRBD1. Germline trimming cut 4 bases from V and 1 base from J; bases unmatched to any gene: 0. The CDR3 is 14 amino acids. Germline CDR1 ENHRY, CDR2 SYGVKD. In nucleotides, the CDR3 is TGTGCCATCAGTGGGGACAGGGGGAACACTGAAGCTTTCTTT. Encoded protein: CAISGDRGNTEAFF.

The rearrangement links TRBV19 to TRBJ1-1; D unclear. This CDR3 spans 12 amino acids. V shed 9 bases and J shed 5 bases, with 13 bases lying between them. CDR1 is LNHDA and CDR2 is SQIVND in the germline V gene (reference sequence). CDR3 loop: CASSRALTEAFF. In DNA, the CDR3 is TGTGCCAGCTCACGGGCATTGACTGAAGCTTTCTTT.

This clonotype showed up many times. The rearrangement uses TRBV20-1 and TRBJ1-5; perhaps TRBD1 as D (6 bases). Germline V gene lookup returns CDR1 DFQATT and CDR2 SNEGSKA (reference sequence). The CDR3 has 13 amino acids. Trimming left V 6 bases short and J 5 bases short, with 14 bases between. This CDR3 reads CSAEDSLDQPQHF. In DNA form, the CDR3 reads TGCAGTGCCGAGGACAGTTTGGATCAGCCCCAGCATTTT.

The chain has TRBV25-1 and TRBJ1-2; possible D gene TRBD1, 6 bases. Germline CDR1 MGHDK, CDR2 SYGVNS. V lost 10 bases and J lost 6, with 30 bases in between. The CDR3 runs to 17 residues. The CDR3 here is CATNQAPIQGLTDGYTF. CDR3 sequence (DNA): TGTGCCACCAACCAGGCTCCTATACAGGGACTTACTGATGGCTACACCTTC.

The rearrangement links TRBV4-1 to TRBJ1-5; possible D gene TRBD1, 6 bases. The CDR3 sequence is 14 residues long. Trimming took 3 bases from V and 6 from J, leaving 12 bases between them. The germline gives CDR1 MGHRA, CDR2 YSYEKL. The CDR3 DNA follows: TGCGCCAGCAGCCAGGGATTGGGGGCTCAGCCCCAGCATTTT. Amino acid sequence: CASSQGLGAQPQHF.